The clone carrying this TCR beta chain appeared a few times. The data were obtained in a study of blood T cell repertoires in COVID-19. Original methodology: Amplification of reference gene primers was used by the study to estimate nucleated cell counts. Produced via immunoSEQ multiplex PCR; TCRdb's table is partial and in-frame only. That table is the source of V, J and clone size, and D and trimming were worked out from the DNA. The table lists 230,000 or so clones, about 87% of them singletons, with over 2% in the top ten. Trimming stripped 3 bases from V and 1 base from J, with 13 bases between. The CDR3 consists of 14 residues. The germline V gene has CDR1 DFQATT and CDR2 SNEGSKA (reference sequence).

Sample: PBMCs or T cells enriched from blood (not recorded which). The sequence derives from a woman aged 40 to 50 with acute COVID-19. This chain uses TRBV20-1 with TRBJ2-7, with D maybe TRBD2 (5 bases). The CDR3 nucleotides read TGCAGTGCTAGTTCCGGAGCGGATTCCTACGAGCAGTACTTC. Its protein is CSASSGADSYEQYF.